This is a list of T cell receptor beta chains from one sample in a study of vaccination and CD4 T cells after COVID-19. No antigen is known for these receptors. MiXCR, run by TCRdb on the PCR reads, gives a single entry per CDR3 protein. The table records under 20,000 distinct CDR3 sequences, around 49% of them present only once. The sequenced sample was CD4+ T cells from blood, cultured in vitro. These receptors all come from a human donor who had recovered from COVID-19. The CDR3 runs from the conserved cysteine through the conserved F or W. Each record gives: CDR3 DNA, CDR3 protein, V gene, J gene, D gene, clone size. D genes are given only for firm matches. Clone sizes are given selectively: once, few, many, or a class where the clone is expanded.

DNA: TGTGCCAGCAGCCGGGGGGGGGGCAATCAGCCCCAGCATTTT
CDR3: CASSRGGGNQPQHF
V: TRBV7-9
J: TRBJ1-5
D: .
size: .

DNA: TGCAGTGCTGCCGGAAGCGGGGACAATGAGCAGTTCTTC
CDR3: CSAAGSGDNEQFF
V: TRBV20-1
J: TRBJ2-1
D: TRBD2
size: .

DNA: TGCAGTGCACAGACTAGCGGGAGGCCGGACACCGGGGAGCTGTTTTTT
CDR3: CSAQTSGRPDTGELFF
V: TRBV20-1
J: TRBJ2-2
D: TRBD2
size: .

DNA: TGTGCCAGCAGTTCGTACACTGAAGCTTTCTTT
CDR3: CASSSYTEAFF
V: TRBV27
J: TRBJ1-1
D: .
size: .

DNA: TGTGCCACCAGCGGATATGGACAGATGAACACTGAAGCTTTCTTT
CDR3: CATSGYGQMNTEAFF
V: TRBV15
J: TRBJ1-1
D: .
size: few

DNA: TGTGCCAGTAGTAGCACAGGGGGCGGGGGGACTGAAGCTTTCTTT
CDR3: CASSSTGGGGTEAFF
V: TRBV19
J: TRBJ1-1
D: TRBD1
size: .

DNA: TGTGCCACCAGGGGGGAGTCTCCCACCGGGGAGCTGTTTTTT
CDR3: CATRGESPTGELFF
V: TRBV24-1
J: TRBJ2-2
D: .
size: few

DNA: TGTGCCACGGAGGAGAAAGCGGGAGGGCTGGACAATGAGCAGTTCTTC
CDR3: CATEEKAGGLDNEQFF
V: TRBV15
J: TRBJ2-1
D: TRBD2
size: .

DNA: TGTGCCAGCGCCCGGGACAGGGGCCTCGAGCAGTACTTC
CDR3: CASARDRGLEQYF
V: TRBV27
J: TRBJ2-7
D: TRBD1
size: .

DNA: TGCAGTGCTACCCCGAGACTAGCGGGAGTCAGGGAGACCCAGTACTTC
CDR3: CSATPRLAGVRETQYF
V: TRBV20-1
J: TRBJ2-5
D: TRBD2
size: .

DNA: TGCGCCAGCAGCTTGGGTTTCGGGCCGGTGAACACTGAAGCTTTCTTT
CDR3: CASSLGFGPVNTEAFF
V: TRBV5-1
J: TRBJ1-1
D: .
size: once

DNA: TGTGCCAGCAGCCCCCACGTAGAGACCCAGTACTTC
CDR3: CASSPHVETQYF
V: TRBV28
J: TRBJ2-5
D: .
size: .

DNA: TGTGCCAGCAGCTTTAGGACAGGGGCGGATACGCAGTATTTT
CDR3: CASSFRTGADTQYF
V: TRBV11-3
J: TRBJ2-3
D: TRBD1
size: .

DNA: TGTGCCAGCAGTCAACACTCCTACCGACATGGAAATATAGTAGATGAGCAGTTCTTC
CDR3: CASSQHSYRHGNIVDEQFF
V: TRBV6-2/TRBV6-3
J: TRBJ2-1
D: .
size: .

DNA: TGTGCCAGCAGTCCGCGACCACAGGGGGGCTATGGCTACACCTTC
CDR3: CASSPRPQGGYGYTF
V: TRBV27
J: TRBJ1-2
D: TRBD1
size: .

DNA: TGTGCCAGTACGCAGAGAAGGCACTATGGCTACACCTTC
CDR3: CASTQRRHYGYTF
V: TRBV19
J: TRBJ1-2
D: .
size: few

DNA: TGTGCCAGCAGCTTAGGGGACCACTATGGCTACACCTTC
CDR3: CASSLGDHYGYTF
V: TRBV7-8
J: TRBJ1-2
D: .
size: .

DNA: TGTGCCAGCAGTTACTCGCAGGGAGGAGGTTCACCCCTCCACTTT
CDR3: CASSYSQGGGSPLHF
V: TRBV6-5
J: TRBJ1-6
D: .
size: few

DNA: TGCAGTGCTAATAGACAGATGAACACTGAAGCTTTCTTT
CDR3: CSANRQMNTEAFF
V: TRBV20-1
J: TRBJ1-1
D: .
size: few

DNA: TGTGCCAGCGGGCAGACCTACGAGCAGTACTTC
CDR3: CASGQTYEQYF
V: TRBV6-2/TRBV6-3
J: TRBJ2-7
D: .
size: .

DNA: TGTGCCAGCAGCCAGGGACATCCCTTACTTTTT
CDR3: CASSQGHPLLF
V: TRBV2
J: TRBJ2-2
D: .
size: .

DNA: TGTGCCAGCAGGTGGACAGACTCCTACGAGCAGTACTTC
CDR3: CASRWTDSYEQYF
V: TRBV6-1
J: TRBJ2-7
D: .
size: few

DNA: TGTGCCAGCATGGAGCACTTTTCCGAAGCTTTCTTT
CDR3: CASMEHFSEAFF
V: TRBV6-2/TRBV6-3
J: TRBJ1-1
D: .
size: .

DNA: TGCAGTGCTAGCGACAAGGGAGCGTGGCTCTTT
CDR3: CSASDKGAWLF
V: TRBV20-1
J: TRBJ1-1
D: .
size: .